One and the same sample provided the 5 T cell receptor beta chains below, sequenced in a study of cytomegalovirus exposure and HLA in healthy donors. Produced via immunoSEQ multiplex PCR; TCRdb's table is partial and in-frame only. In the table there are under 200,000 clones, more than 80% of which are singletons. The sample comprised PBMCs. These receptors originate from a man younger than 35 in good health and CMV-seropositive.

This chain joins TRBV7-6 and TRBJ2-1; D remains unclear. The CDR3 is 11 residues long. Germline V lookup: CDR1 SGHVS, CDR2 FNYEAQ. V dropped 11 bases and J dropped 8 bases, with 13 bases sitting between them. CDR3 sequence (DNA): TGTGCCGTGCTGGAGTCCGATGAGCAGTTCTTC. Encoded protein: CAVLESDEQFF.

This chain joins TRBV5-6 and TRBJ2-7; 11 nucleotides match TRBD1. CDR1 and CDR2 from the germline V gene are SGHDT and YYEEEE. The V segment lost 7 bases and the J segment 6 bases; nucleotides outside the gene matches: 6. The CDR3 consists of 13 residues. This CDR3 is CASRGTGGREQYF. CDR3 bases: TGTGCCAGCCGAGGGACAGGGGGGCGCGAGCAGTACTTC.

This clone was found once. As DNA, the CDR3 is TGTGCCAGCAGCGGGGGAGCGGGGCCCGATACGCAGTATTTT. Translating gives CASSGGAGPDTQYF. V is TRBV6-6 and J is TRBJ2-3; 7 nucleotides line up with TRBD2. The V gene end was trimmed by 6 bases and the J gene end by 6 bases; junction bases not matched to a gene: 9. The germline CDR1 and CDR2 sequences are MNHNY and SVGAGI (reference sequence). There are 14 residues in the CDR3.

V is TRBV9 and J is TRBJ1-1; D ambiguous. V was pared by 0 bases and J by 0 bases, with 9 bases between. Germline V gene sequence: CDR1 SGDLS, CDR2 YYNGEE. The CDR3 contains 15 residues. The CDR3 DNA sequence: TGTGCCAGCAGCGTAGGTGGGCGTCTGAACACTGAAGCTTTCTTT. Translation gives CASSVGGRLNTEAFF.

CDR3 nucleotides: TGTGCCAGCAGCCCCGGACTAGCGGGTGGGTCGAGCTCCTACGAGCAGTACTTC. Amino acids: CASSPGLAGGSSSYEQYF. The chain uses TRBV7-2 and TRBJ2-7; 11 bases are shared with TRBD2. CDR1 is SGHTA and CDR2 is FQGNSA in the germline V gene. V lost 5 bases and J lost 0; bases outside the gene matches: 12. The CDR3 spans 18 residues.